These 27 T cell receptor beta chains originate from one sample sequenced in a study of T cell responses to AZD1222 COVID-19 vaccine. This table comes from immunoSEQ multiplex PCR, and its TCRdb copy is limited to in-frame clones, with some not included. The profile shows tens of thousands of clones, approximately 92% of them singletons. The specimen comprised peripheral blood, sampled 28 days after the second AZD1222 dose. The receptors derive from an adult who received the AZD1222 COVID-19 vaccine.

The chain joins TRBV29-1 to TRBJ1-4, with D tentatively TRBD1 (5 bases). V gave up 7 bases and J gave up 6 bases, with 12 bases separating them. Germline V gives CDR1 SQVTM, CDR2 ANQGSEA. CDR3 length equals 12 residues. The CDR3 region has the DNA TGCAGCGCCCAGCAGGGAGATGAAAAACTGTTTTTT. Its protein product is CSAQQGDEKLFF.

V gene TRBV11-1 combines with J gene TRBJ2-1; 9 bases match TRBD2. Germline assignment: CDR1 SGHAT and CDR2 FQDESV (reference sequence). The CDR3 spans 12 residues. J lost 9 bases, V lost 5 bases, and 2 bases had no gene match. In DNA, the CDR3 is TGTGCCAGCAGCGTACTAGCGGGTGAGCAGTTCTTC. Protein: CASSVLAGEQFF.

The chain couples TRBV6-2 or TRBV6-3 to TRBJ2-1; D might be TRBD2 (5 bases). CDR3 size: 14 residues. The V and J ends lost 5 bases and 4 bases respectively, with 12 bases between them. Looked up from germline, CDR1 is MNHEY and CDR2 is SVGEGT. The DNA for the CDR3 is TGTGCCAGCAGTAATAGGACTGAGTACAATGAGCAGTTCTTC. This sequence encodes CASSNRTEYNEQFF.

The chain recombines TRBV19 with TRBJ2-7, with 7 bases identical to TRBD1. Germline lookup yields CDR1 LNHDA and CDR2 SQIVND (reference sequence). The CDR3 extends over 13 amino acids. V gave up 7 bases and J gave up 1 base; unmatched junction bases: 4. CDR3 DNA: TGTGCCAGTACCCCGGGACAGTCCTACGAGCAGTACTTC. Residues: CASTPGQSYEQYF.

The genes are TRBV7-9 and TRBJ1-4; TRBD1 matches at 9 bases. The germline V gene encodes CDR1 SEHNR and CDR2 FQNEAQ (reference sequence). This CDR3 is built from 14 residues. V lost 4 bases and J lost 7; bases outside the gene matches: 4. The CDR3: CASSSWTGAEKLFF. In DNA, the CDR3 is TGTGCCAGCAGCTCATGGACAGGGGCTGAAAAACTGTTTTTT.

This clone was counted only a few times. This rearrangement joins TRBV11-2 to TRBJ1-4, with D possibly being TRBD1 (6 bases). Germline V gene sequence: CDR1 SGHAT, CDR2 FQNNGV. With 4 bases removed from V and 6 bases from J, the gap between germline ends came to 9 bases. CDR3 length: 13 amino acids. The CDR3 DNA is TGTGCCAGCAGCTGGCACAGGGATGAAAAACTGTTTTTT. It specifies CASSWHRDEKLFF.

V usage is TRBV27 and J usage is TRBJ1-1; 7 bases fit TRBD1. CDR1 and CDR2 from the germline V gene are MNHEY and SMNVEV (reference sequence). The CDR3 loop spans 14 amino acids. J gave up 8 bases and V 4 bases, and 10 bases lay outside the gene matches. The CDR3 sequence is CASSSGDSLLEAFF. CDR3 sequence (DNA): TGTGCCAGCAGTTCGGGGGACAGCCTCCTGGAAGCTTTCTTT.

This sequence joins TRBV18 and TRBJ2-6; possible D gene TRBD2, 5 bases. CDR1 and CDR2 (germline): KGHSH, LQKENI. This CDR3 has 15 residues. V was pared by 4 bases and J by 0 bases, with 7 bases between. CDR3 loop: CASSRGLSGANVLTF. DNA of the CDR3: TGTGCCAGCTCACGAGGGCTCTCTGGGGCCAACGTCCTGACTTTC.

The chain has TRBV10-3 and TRBJ1-3; possibly TRBD1 for D (5 bases). The CDR3 runs 16 residues. Germline V gene lookup returns CDR1 ENHRY and CDR2 SYGVKD. Trimming cost V 6 bases and J 0 bases, with 15 bases left between them. CDR3 sequence: CAISQRGPRSGNTIYF. CDR3 nucleotide sequence: TGTGCCATCAGCCAAAGGGGCCCCCGCTCTGGAAACACCATATATTTT.

The chain joins TRBV6-4 to TRBJ2-5; 11 bases match TRBD2. Losses at the gene ends were 6 bases for V and 0 bases for J; bases not matched to a gene: 3. This CDR3 is built from 15 residues. CDR1 and CDR2 from the germline V gene are MRHNA and SNTAGT. The CDR3 protein is CASSEGLADQETQYF. CDR3 sequence (DNA): TGTGCCAGCAGCGAGGGACTAGCGGACCAAGAGACCCAGTACTTC.

The chain joins TRBV27 to TRBJ1-2; D might be TRBD1 (6 bases). The V gene's germline CDR1 is MNHEY and CDR2 SMNVEV (reference sequence). V was clipped by 5 bases and J by 4 bases, with 11 bases between them. The CDR3 loop spans 13 amino acids. The CDR3 region has the DNA TGTGCCAGCAGTCTAACAGGGTCCTATGGCTACACCTTC. Residues: CASSLTGSYGYTF.

The chain carries TRBV18 and TRBJ1-2; D perhaps matches TRBD1 (6 bases). V gave up 4 bases and J gave up 7 bases, with 19 bases separating them. Germline V gene lookup returns CDR1 KGHSH and CDR2 LQKENI. The CDR3 covers 15 residues. CDR3 sequence (DNA): TGTGCCAGCTCACTACTAACCCCAGGGGAGCTTGGCTACACCTTC. Translation gives CASSLLTPGELGYTF.

V is TRBV18 and J is TRBJ2-7; D is unresolved. The V gene lost 3 bases and the J gene lost 4 bases, with 7 bases spanning the gap. Looked up from germline, CDR1 is KGHSH and CDR2 is LQKENI. The CDR3 extends over 12 amino acids. The CDR3 protein is CASSPPGYEQYF. CDR3 DNA: TGTGCCAGCTCACCCCCCGGTTACGAGCAGTACTTC.

The rearrangement links TRBV5-8 to TRBJ2-2; the match to TRBD1 covers 8 bases. Trimming at V came to 5 bases and at J to 1 base, leaving 4 bases not matched to a gene. Per germline, CDR1 SGHTS and CDR2 YDEGEE. This CDR3 is built from 15 residues. CDR3 loop: CASSPGTGNTGELFF. Written as DNA, the CDR3 is TGTGCCAGCAGTCCCGGGACAGGGAACACCGGGGAGCTGTTTTTT.

The chain couples TRBV27 to TRBJ2-1; 12 nucleotides agree with TRBD1. Germline CDR1 reads MNHEY; CDR2 reads SMNVEV (reference sequence). Trimming at V came to 2 bases and at J to 9 bases, leaving 8 bases not matched to a gene. The CDR3 has 16 residues. The CDR3 bases are TGTGCCAGCAGTTTAATTCCCGGGACAGGGGGCGGTGAGCAGTTCTTC. Translated, it gives CASSLIPGTGGGEQFF.

The rearrangement joins TRBV3-1 (or the pseudogene TRBV3-2) to TRBJ2-7; tentatively, D is TRBD1 (6 bases). The CDR3 runs 14 residues. Trimming pared 2 bases from V and 4 bases from J, leaving 12 bases between. Looked up from germline, CDR1 is LGHDT and CDR2 is YNNKEL (reference sequence). CDR3 region: CASSQWNQGYEQYF. The CDR3 DNA sequence: TGTGCCAGCAGCCAATGGAACCAGGGGTACGAGCAGTACTTC.

This rearrangement joins TRBV7-9 to TRBJ2-3; 10 bases are a match to TRBD1. This CDR3 contains 16 residues. The V gene's germline CDR1 is SEHNR and CDR2 FQNEAQ (reference sequence). V gave up 5 bases and J gave up 6 bases; unmatched junction bases: 11. The CDR3 DNA reads TGTGCCAGCAGCCCTGCCGGACAGGGGGTTATCGATACGCAGTATTTT. Translating it yields CASSPAGQGVIDTQYF.

The chain joins TRBV4-3 to TRBJ1-5; 7 positions agree with TRBD1. CDR1 is LGHNA and CDR2 is YSLEER in the germline V gene. The CDR3 extends over 15 amino acids. The V gene end was trimmed by 0 bases and the J gene end by 4 bases; junction bases not matched to a gene: 3. CDR3 DNA: TGCGCCAGCAGCCAAGATAAACAGGGGAATCAGCCCCAGCATTTT. It specifies CASSQDKQGNQPQHF.

V is TRBV3-1 (or the pseudogene TRBV3-2) and J is TRBJ2-4; the D gene is possibly TRBD2 (6 bases). Trimming removed 1 base at V and 5 bases at J, with 18 bases between. Per germline, CDR1 LGHDT and CDR2 YNNKEL (reference sequence). The CDR3 spans 17 residues. The CDR3 region is CASSQGREAILENIQYF. As DNA, the CDR3 is TGTGCCAGCAGCCAAGGGAGGGAGGCGATATTGGAAAACATTCAGTACTTC.

The chain joins TRBV9 to TRBJ2-2; a possible D gene is TRBD2 (6 bases). Germline CDR1 is SGDLS and CDR2 is YYNGEE. Trimming stripped 4 bases from V and 6 bases from J, with 16 bases between. The CDR3 is 15 residues long. CDR3 region: CASSPRLDYSGELFF. The CDR3 nucleotides are TGTGCCAGCAGCCCCAGACTAGATTACTCCGGGGAGCTGTTTTTT.

V gene TRBV18 combines with J gene TRBJ2-2, with 7 bases matching TRBD2. Germline V gene sequence: CDR1 KGHSH, CDR2 LQKENI. V was pared by 6 bases and J by 9 bases, with 13 bases of the junction left unmatched. The CDR3 spans 15 residues. The CDR3, as DNA: TGTGCCAGCTCCCCGGGGGGACCGTATCCTCGGGAGCTGTTTTTT. Protein sequence: CASSPGGPYPRELFF.

V and J are TRBV12-3 or TRBV12-4 and TRBJ1-1, with a tentative D call TRBD1 (6 bases). V was shortened by 3 bases and J by 4 bases, with 9 bases between the two germline ends. This CDR3 contains 13 residues. The CDR3 sequence: CASSFGGGTEAFF. CDR3 DNA: TGTGCCAGCAGTTTTGGAGGGGGCACTGAAGCTTTCTTT.

This chain links TRBV29-1 with TRBJ2-2; D is perhaps TRBD2 (6 bases). V dropped 1 base and J dropped 13 bases, with 34 bases sitting between them. The CDR3 has 19 amino acids. CDR1 and CDR2 (germline): SQVTM, ANQGSEA. The CDR3 nucleotides are TGCAGCGTTGAAGTCCTTATAGCCGGGCGGGCACCGGGATCCGGGAGGCTGTTTTTT. As protein: CSVEVLIAGRAPGSGRLFF.

The chain couples TRBV19 to TRBJ1-4; D is perhaps TRBD1 (6 bases). Trimming cost V 1 base and J 8 bases, with 8 bases left between them. The CDR3 is made up of 13 amino acids. Looked up from germline, CDR1 is LNHDA and CDR2 is SQIVND (reference sequence). As DNA, the CDR3 is TGTGCCAGTAGTATAGCACAGGGAGAAAAACTGTTTTTT. Protein: CASSIAQGEKLFF. Looking up the rest from reference TRBV19 and TRBJ1-4 gives the full variable domain: DGGITQSPKYLFRKEGQNVTLSCEQNLNHDAMYWYRQDPGQGLRLIYYSQIVNDFQKGDIAEGYSVSREKKESFPLTVTSAQKNPTAFYLCASSIAQGEKLFFGSGTQLSVL.

The chain is built from TRBV5-6 and TRBJ2-7, with 7 bases fitting TRBD2. The CDR3 runs to 15 residues. V trimming: 3 bases; J trimming: 6 bases; junction bases outside the gene matches: 12. CDR1 and CDR2 from the germline V gene are SGHDT and YYEEEE. CDR3 nucleotide sequence: TGTGCCAGCAGCTCCGGACGGCGGGGACTACGCGAGCAGTACTTC. This gives the protein CASSSGRRGLREQYF.

The rearrangement uses TRBV7-2 and TRBJ2-5; D is undetermined. The CDR3 runs to 12 residues. V was pared by 4 bases and J by 5 bases, with 8 bases between. CDR1 and CDR2 from the germline V gene are SGHTA and FQGNSA. The CDR3 sequence: CASSYYRETQYF. The CDR3 nucleotides read TGTGCCAGCAGCTACTACCGGGAGACCCAGTACTTC.

The V and J genes are TRBV7-3 and TRBJ1-2, with 7 bases fitting TRBD1. Trimming at V came to 2 bases and at J to 3 bases, leaving 6 bases not matched to a gene. Germline V gene lookup returns CDR1 SGHTA and CDR2 FQGTGA. CDR3 size: 15 residues. The CDR3 reads CASSLGGQGDYGYTF. DNA for the CDR3: TGTGCCAGCAGCTTAGGAGGGCAGGGGGACTATGGCTACACCTTC. Variable domain in full (rest from reference TRBV7-3 and TRBJ1-2): GAGVSQTPSNKVTEKGKYVELRCDPISGHTALYWYRQSLGQGPEFLIYFQGTGAADDSGLPNDRFFAVRPEGSVSTLKIQRTERGDSAVYLCASSLGGQGDYGYTFGSGTRLTVV.